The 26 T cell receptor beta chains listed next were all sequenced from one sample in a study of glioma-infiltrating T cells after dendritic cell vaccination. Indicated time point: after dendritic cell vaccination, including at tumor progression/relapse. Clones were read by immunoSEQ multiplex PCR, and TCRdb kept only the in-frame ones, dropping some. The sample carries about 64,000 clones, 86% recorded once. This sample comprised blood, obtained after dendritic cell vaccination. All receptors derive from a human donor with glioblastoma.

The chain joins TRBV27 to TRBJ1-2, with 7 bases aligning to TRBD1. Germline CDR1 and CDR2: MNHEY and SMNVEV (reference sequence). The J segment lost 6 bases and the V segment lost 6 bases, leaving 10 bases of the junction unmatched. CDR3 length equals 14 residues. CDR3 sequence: CASRAPGQVDGYTF. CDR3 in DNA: TGTGCCAGCAGGGCCCCCGGACAGGTCGATGGCTACACCTTC.

This chain's CDR3 is CASKGTSADSYEQYF. CDR3 in DNA: TGTGCCAGCAAGGGGACTAGCGCGGACTCCTACGAGCAGTACTTC. The chain joins TRBV6-5 to TRBJ2-7, with 10 bases identical to TRBD2. The CDR3 loop spans 15 amino acids. In germline, CDR1 is MNHEY, CDR2 SVGAGI. The V gene end was trimmed by 7 bases and the J gene end by 0 bases; junction bases not matched to a gene: 6.

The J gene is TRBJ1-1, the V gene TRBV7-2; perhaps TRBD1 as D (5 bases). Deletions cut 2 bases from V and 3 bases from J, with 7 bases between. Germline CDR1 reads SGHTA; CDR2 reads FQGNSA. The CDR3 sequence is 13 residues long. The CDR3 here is CASSLIQDTEAFF. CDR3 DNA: TGTGCCAGCAGCTTAATACAGGACACTGAAGCTTTCTTT.

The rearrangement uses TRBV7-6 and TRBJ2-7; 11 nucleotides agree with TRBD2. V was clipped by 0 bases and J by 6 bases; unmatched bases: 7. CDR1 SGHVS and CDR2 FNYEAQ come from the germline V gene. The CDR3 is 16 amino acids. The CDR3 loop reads CASSLASLAGGGEQYF. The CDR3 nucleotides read TGTGCCAGCAGCTTAGCTAGTCTAGCGGGAGGTGGCGAGCAGTACTTC. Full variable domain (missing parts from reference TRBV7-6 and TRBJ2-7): GAGVSQSPRYKVTKRGQDVALRCDPISGHVSLYWYRQALGQGPEFLTYFNYEAQQDKSGLPNDRFSAERPEGSISTLTIQRTEQRDSAMYRCASSLASLAGGGEQYFGPGTRLTVT.

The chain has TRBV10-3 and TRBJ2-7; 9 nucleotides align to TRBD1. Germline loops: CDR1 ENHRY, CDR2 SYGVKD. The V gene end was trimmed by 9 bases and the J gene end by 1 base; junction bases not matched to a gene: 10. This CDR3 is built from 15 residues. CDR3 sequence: CAIRVRDRASYEQYF. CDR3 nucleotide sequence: TGTGCCATAAGAGTCCGGGACAGGGCTTCCTACGAGCAGTACTTC.

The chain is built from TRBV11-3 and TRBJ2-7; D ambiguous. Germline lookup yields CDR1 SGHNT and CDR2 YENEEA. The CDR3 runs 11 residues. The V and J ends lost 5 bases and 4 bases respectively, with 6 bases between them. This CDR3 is CASSAEYEQYF. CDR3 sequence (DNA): TGTGCCAGCAGCGCGGAATACGAGCAGTACTTC.

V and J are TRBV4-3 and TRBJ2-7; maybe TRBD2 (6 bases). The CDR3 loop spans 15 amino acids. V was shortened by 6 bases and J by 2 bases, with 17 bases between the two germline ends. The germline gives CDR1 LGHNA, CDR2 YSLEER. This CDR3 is CASRRTWRDPYEQYF. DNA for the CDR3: TGCGCCAGCAGACGAACCTGGCGGGACCCCTACGAGCAGTACTTC.

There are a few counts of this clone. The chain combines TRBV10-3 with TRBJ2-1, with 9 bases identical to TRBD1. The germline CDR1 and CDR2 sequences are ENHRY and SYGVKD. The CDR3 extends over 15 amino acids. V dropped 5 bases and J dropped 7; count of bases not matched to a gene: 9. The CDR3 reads CAISQGQGSRNEQFF. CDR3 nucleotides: TGTGCCATCAGTCAGGGACAGGGTTCGAGGAATGAGCAGTTCTTC.

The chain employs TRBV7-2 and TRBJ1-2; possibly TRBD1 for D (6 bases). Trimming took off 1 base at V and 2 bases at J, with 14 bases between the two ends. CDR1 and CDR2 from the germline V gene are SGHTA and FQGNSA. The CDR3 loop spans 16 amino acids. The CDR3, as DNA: TGTGCCAGCAGCTTAGTGGGGACACTCAAGAACTATGGCTACACCTTC. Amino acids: CASSLVGTLKNYGYTF.

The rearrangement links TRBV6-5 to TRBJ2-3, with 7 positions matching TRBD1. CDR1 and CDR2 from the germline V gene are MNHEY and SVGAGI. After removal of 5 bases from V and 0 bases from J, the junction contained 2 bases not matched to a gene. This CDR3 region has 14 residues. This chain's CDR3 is CASSPGQSTDTQYF. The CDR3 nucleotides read TGTGCCAGCAGTCCGGGACAGAGCACAGATACGCAGTATTTT.

The CDR3 coding sequence is TGTGCCAGCAGCTTAGAGTCCGCAGGGGCCTACGAGCAGTACTTC. Translating gives CASSLESAGAYEQYF. The rearrangement uses TRBV11-2 and TRBJ2-7; a possible D gene is TRBD1 (6 bases). The CDR3 has 15 amino acids. Trimming cost V 0 bases and J 2 bases, with 11 bases left between them. Germline V gives CDR1 SGHAT, CDR2 FQNNGV.

CDR3 loop: CASSEQINSGGTLFF. CDR3 in DNA: TGTGCCAGCAGTGAACAGATTAATAGCGGGGGGACTCTGTTCTTC. The chain joins TRBV2 to TRBJ2-1; 10 bases match TRBD2. Germline CDR1 and CDR2: SNHLY and FYNNEI. With 2 bases clipped from V and 15 bases from J, the junction kept 13 bases outside the gene matches. The CDR3 is made up of 15 amino acids.

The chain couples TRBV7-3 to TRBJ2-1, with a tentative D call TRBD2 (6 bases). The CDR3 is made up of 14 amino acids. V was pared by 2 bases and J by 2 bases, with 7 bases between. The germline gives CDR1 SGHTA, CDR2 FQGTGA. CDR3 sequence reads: CASSLAGTYNEQFF. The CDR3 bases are TGTGCCAGCAGCTTAGCGGGAACCTACAATGAGCAGTTCTTC.

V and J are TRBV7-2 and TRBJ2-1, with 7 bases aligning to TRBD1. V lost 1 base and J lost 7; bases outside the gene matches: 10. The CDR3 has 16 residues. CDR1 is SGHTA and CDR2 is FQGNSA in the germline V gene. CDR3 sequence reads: CASSLDRDSVGNEQFF. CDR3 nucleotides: TGTGCCAGCAGCTTAGATCGGGACAGCGTGGGGAATGAGCAGTTCTTC. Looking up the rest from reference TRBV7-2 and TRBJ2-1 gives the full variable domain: GAGVSQSPSNKVTEKGKDVELRCDPISGHTALYWYRQSLGQGLEFLIYFQGNSAPDKSGLPSDRFSAERTGGSVSTLTIQRTQQEDSAVYLCASSLDRDSVGNEQFFGPGTRLTVL.

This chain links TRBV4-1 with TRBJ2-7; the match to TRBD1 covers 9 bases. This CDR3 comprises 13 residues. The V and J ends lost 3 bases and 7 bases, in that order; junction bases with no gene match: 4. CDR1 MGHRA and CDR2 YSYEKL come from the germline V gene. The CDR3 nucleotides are TGCGCCAGCAGCCAGGGACAGGGTAAGGAGCAGTACTTC. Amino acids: CASSQGQGKEQYF.

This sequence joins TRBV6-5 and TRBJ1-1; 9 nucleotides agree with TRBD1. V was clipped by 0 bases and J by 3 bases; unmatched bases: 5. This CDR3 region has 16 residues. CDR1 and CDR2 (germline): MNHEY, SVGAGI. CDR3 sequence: CASSYSNRGPDTEAFF. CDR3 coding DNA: TGTGCCAGCAGTTACTCGAACAGGGGGCCCGACACTGAAGCTTTCTTT.

CDR3 sequence: CASSFLSAGRQETQYF. CDR3 bases: TGTGCCAGCAGCTTCCTTTCAGCGGGGCGGCAAGAGACCCAGTACTTC. The chain carries TRBV7-2 and TRBJ2-5; 7 positions match TRBD2. CDR1 and CDR2 from the germline V gene are SGHTA and FQGNSA. This CDR3 contains 16 residues. Trimming took 3 bases from V and 2 from J; bases not matched to a gene: 9.

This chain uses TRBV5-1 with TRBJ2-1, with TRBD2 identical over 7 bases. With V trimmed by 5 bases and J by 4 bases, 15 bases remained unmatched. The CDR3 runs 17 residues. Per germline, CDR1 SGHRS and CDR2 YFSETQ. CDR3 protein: CASRPRMAGDNYNEQFF. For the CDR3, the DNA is TGCGCCAGCAGGCCCCGGATGGCGGGAGACAATTACAATGAGCAGTTCTTC.

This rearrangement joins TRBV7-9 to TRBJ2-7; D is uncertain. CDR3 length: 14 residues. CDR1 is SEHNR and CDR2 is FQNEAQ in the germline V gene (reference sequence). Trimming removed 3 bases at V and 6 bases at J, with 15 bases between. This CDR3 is CASSLGSLGGEQYF. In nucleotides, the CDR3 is TGTGCCAGCAGCTTGGGTAGCTTAGGCGGCGAGCAGTACTTC.

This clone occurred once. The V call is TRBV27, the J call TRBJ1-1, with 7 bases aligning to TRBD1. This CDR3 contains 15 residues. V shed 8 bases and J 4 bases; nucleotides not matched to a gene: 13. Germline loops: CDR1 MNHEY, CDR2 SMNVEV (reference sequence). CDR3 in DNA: TGTGCCAGCTCTAGGCTGCTGACAGGGTCCACTGAAGCTTTCTTT. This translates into CASSRLLTGSTEAFF.

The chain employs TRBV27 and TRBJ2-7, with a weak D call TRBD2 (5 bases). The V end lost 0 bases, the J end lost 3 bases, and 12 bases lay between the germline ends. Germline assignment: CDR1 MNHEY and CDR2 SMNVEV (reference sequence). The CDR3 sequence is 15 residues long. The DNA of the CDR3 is TGTGCCAGCAGTTTATCGGGCAGCGGAGTCTACGAGCAGTACTTC. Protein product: CASSLSGSGVYEQYF.

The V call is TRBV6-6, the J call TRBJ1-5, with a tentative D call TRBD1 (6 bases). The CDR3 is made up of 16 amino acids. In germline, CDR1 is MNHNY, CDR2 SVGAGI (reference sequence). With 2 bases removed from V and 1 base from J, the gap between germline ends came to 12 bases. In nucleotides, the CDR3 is TGTGCCAGCAGTTACGGAACGACAGGAAGCAATCAGCCCCAGCATTTT. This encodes CASSYGTTGSNQPQHF.

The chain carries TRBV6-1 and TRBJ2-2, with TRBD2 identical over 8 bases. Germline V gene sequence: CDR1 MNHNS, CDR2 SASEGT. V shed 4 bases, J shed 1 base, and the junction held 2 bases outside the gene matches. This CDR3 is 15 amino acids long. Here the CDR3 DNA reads TGTGCCAGCAGTGGGAGCGGGAGGAACACCGGGGAGCTGTTTTTT. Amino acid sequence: CASSGSGRNTGELFF.

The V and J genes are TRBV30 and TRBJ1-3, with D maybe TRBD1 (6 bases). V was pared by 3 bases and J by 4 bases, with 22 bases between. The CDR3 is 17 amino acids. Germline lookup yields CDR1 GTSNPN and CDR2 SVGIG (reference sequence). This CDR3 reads CAWSPLGQYNAGNTIYF. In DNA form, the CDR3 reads TGTGCCTGGAGCCCGCTAGGACAGTACAACGCCGGAAACACCATATATTTT.

Here the CDR3 reads CASSIREGSTEAFF. As DNA, the CDR3 is TGTGCCAGTAGTATCCGGGAGGGAAGCACTGAAGCTTTCTTT. The chain joins TRBV19 to TRBJ1-1; D gene unclear. The CDR3 is 14 amino acids. In germline, CDR1 is LNHDA, CDR2 SQIVND (reference sequence). With 3 bases removed from V and 4 bases from J, the gap between germline ends came to 12 bases.

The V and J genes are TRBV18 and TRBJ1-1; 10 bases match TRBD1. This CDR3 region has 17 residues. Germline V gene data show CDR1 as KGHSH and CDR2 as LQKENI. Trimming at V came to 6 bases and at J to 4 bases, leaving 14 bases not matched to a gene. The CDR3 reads CASSLPGQGLDGTEAFF. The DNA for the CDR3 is TGTGCCAGCTCTCTACCGGGACAGGGGCTGGATGGCACTGAAGCTTTCTTT.